Given below is one T cell receptor (beta chain) in context. Only in-frame clones appear in the TCRdb table, and some are missing; sequencing was by immunoSEQ multiplex PCR. The sample includes approximately 200,000 clones, roughly nine tenths of them seen just once. The source of the sample is a study of blood T cell repertoires in COVID-19. Source material: peripheral blood. The TCR was taken from a man in his 70s with active or convalescent COVID-19.

CDR3 protein: CASSRTGQGYTF. The CDR3 DNA is TGTGCCAGCAGCCGGACAGGGCAAGGCTACACCTTC. V gene TRBV3-1 (or the pseudogene TRBV3-2) combines with J gene TRBJ1-2, with TRBD1 matching over 8 bases. CDR1 and CDR2 (germline): LGHDT, YNNKEL (reference sequence). The CDR3 covers 12 residues. J was trimmed by 8 bases and V by 4 bases; bases with no gene match: 3.